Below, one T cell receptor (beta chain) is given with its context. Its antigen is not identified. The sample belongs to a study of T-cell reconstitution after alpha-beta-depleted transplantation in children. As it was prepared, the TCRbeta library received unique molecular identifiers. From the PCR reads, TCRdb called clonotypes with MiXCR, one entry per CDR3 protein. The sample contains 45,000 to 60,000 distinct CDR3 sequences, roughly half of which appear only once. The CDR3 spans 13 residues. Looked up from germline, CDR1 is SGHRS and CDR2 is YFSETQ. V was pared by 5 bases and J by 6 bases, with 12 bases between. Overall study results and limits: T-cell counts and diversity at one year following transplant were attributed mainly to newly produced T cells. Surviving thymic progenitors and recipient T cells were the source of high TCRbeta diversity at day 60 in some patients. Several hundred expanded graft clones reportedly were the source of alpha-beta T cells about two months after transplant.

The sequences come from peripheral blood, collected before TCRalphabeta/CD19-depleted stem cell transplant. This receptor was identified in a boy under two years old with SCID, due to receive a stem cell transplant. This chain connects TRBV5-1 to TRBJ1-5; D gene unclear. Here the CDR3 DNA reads TGCGCCAGCAGTAGTGGGCCCGGTCAGCCCCAGCATTTT. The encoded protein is CASSSGPGQPQHF.